This record covers a single TCR beta chain. The sample belongs to a study of control samples from healthy donors and cancer patients. CDR3 length: 16 residues. V dropped 0 bases and J dropped 0 bases, with 9 bases sitting between them. Germline V gene sequence: CDR1 KGHSH, CDR2 LQKENI. Sequencing was performed with immunoSEQ multiplex PCR; in TCRdb, only in-frame clones are kept and a portion is missing. Of 90,000 to 100,000 clones detected, about 79% appear once; the ten largest clones hold more than 9%. The source of this sequence is a woman aged 25 to 39 in good health. The chain employs TRBV18 and TRBJ2-1; D is unresolved. The sample consisted of blood. The CDR3 region has the DNA TGTGCCAGCTCACCACCGGGGTCGAGCTCCTACAATGAGCAGTTCTTC. Its protein is CASSPPGSSSYNEQFF.